This T cell receptor beta chain was recovered during a study of vaccination effects on CD4 cells after COVID-19. To note about this clone: Antigen unknown.

Only in-frame clones appear in the TCRdb table, and some are missing; sequencing was by immunoSEQ multiplex PCR. The sample has more than 45,000 clones, roughly 80% seen once. V was clipped by 8 bases and J by 4 bases, with 14 bases between them. CDR1 is LNHDA, CDR2 SQIVND, per germline (reference sequence). This CDR3 contains 13 residues. Upon completion of more than eight days in culture, CD4+ T cells were isolated. Sequenced here: CD4+ T cells from PBMCs cultured without peptide, sampled before COVID-19 vaccination. V usage is TRBV19 and J usage is TRBJ1-1, with a possible D match to TRBD1 (6 bases). The sequence was collected from a human donor who received a COVID-19 vaccine. CDR3 nucleotide sequence: TGTGCCAGTCTCAGGGGTTTGAGCACTGAAGCTTTCTTT. Amino acid sequence: CASLRGLSTEAFF.